This T cell receptor beta chain emerged from a study of tissue T cells after allogeneic stem cell transplantation. The ends were cut back, 4 bases at V and 0 bases at J, with 11 bases in the middle. Germline CDR1 SGHRS, CDR2 YFSETQ. The CDR3 is 15 amino acids. General study findings and limits: Blood and spleen captured only part of the tissue TCR repertoire. Shared clones across patients were few; motif clustering revealed tissue-specific shared signatures. Anatomically similar tissues had similar TCR repertoires within each patient. Some tissue clones might be persisting host cells; their alloreactivity or antigen specificity was not determined.

As concerns this clone: Its target is not known.

This table comes from immunoSEQ multiplex PCR, and its TCRdb copy is limited to in-frame clones, with some not included. Among fewer than 30,000 clones listed, around 67% were seen once. The TCR comes from a female donor of 60 years or more with lung cancer. The material sequenced was tissue from the ileum, taken at autopsy. V usage is TRBV5-1 and J usage is TRBJ1-3; D unresolved. This CDR3 reads CASSPLTDSGNTIYF. Written as DNA, the CDR3 is TGCGCCAGCAGCCCCCTTACAGACTCTGGAAACACCATATATTTT.